These 10 T cell receptor beta chains share one sample of origin, sequenced in a study of T cell repertoires in cytomegalovirus infection. TCRdb re-analysed the reads in MiXCR, keeping a single row per CDR3 protein. This table holds approximately 990,000 distinct CDR3 sequences, approximately 32% found once. No antigen is known for these receptors. The sample was cultured CD8+ T cells from PBMCs, taken from culture after CMV antigen stimulation. Receptor source: a human donor in good health (CMV status not recorded). Some clones in this sample may be carry-over from other donors' samples.

This clonotype occurred a few times. The rearrangement joins TRBV5-4 to TRBJ2-5; weak D call: TRBD2 (5 bases). Germline V gene lookup returns CDR1 SGHNT and CDR2 YYREEE (reference sequence). This CDR3 comprises 14 residues. Trimming took 0 bases from V and 1 from J, leaving 7 bases between them. The chain's CDR3 is CASSLEDFQETQYF. CDR3 sequence (DNA): TGTGCCAGCAGCTTGGAGGACTTCCAAGAGACCCAGTACTTC.

The rearrangement uses TRBV7-8 and TRBJ1-5; tentatively, D is TRBD1 (6 bases). Trimming cost V 3 bases and J 4 bases, with 16 bases left between them. This CDR3 spans 16 amino acids. Germline CDR1 SGHVS, CDR2 FQNEAQ. CDR3 coding DNA: TGTGCCAGCAGCTTCCGATCCTCGGGGGCTAATCAGCCCCAGCATTTT. Its protein product is CASSFRSSGANQPQHF.

This sequence joins TRBV5-1 and TRBJ1-3; no clear D. Between the trimmed V and J ends, which lost 0 bases and 4 bases, there was a span of 20 bases. CDR1 is SGHRS and CDR2 is YFSETQ in the germline V gene. The CDR3 sequence is 18 residues long. The CDR3 nucleotides read TGCGCCAGCAGCTTGGGCGTTGCTAATCGGAAACCCGGAAACACCATATATTTT. Amino acid sequence: CASSLGVANRKPGNTIYF.

This clonotype was found a few times. The V call is TRBV6-1, the J call TRBJ2-2, with D uncertain. This CDR3 contains 13 residues. Germline CDR1 is MNHNS and CDR2 is SASEGT. Trimming removed 2 bases from V and 4 bases from J, with 5 bases in between. The CDR3 nucleotides are TGTGCCAGCAGTGAATCGAGCACCGGGGAGCTGTTTTTT. This encodes CASSESSTGELFF.

This clonotype was seen only a few times. The chain is built from TRBV12-3 or TRBV12-4 and TRBJ2-1, with a possible D match to TRBD1 (6 bases). V was cut by 3 bases and J by 9 bases, with 15 bases left in between. The length of the CDR3 is 14 residues. The CDR3 loop is CASSFFAGAGEQFF. CDR3 DNA sequence: TGTGCCAGCAGTTTTTTCGCAGGGGCCGGTGAGCAGTTCTTC.

Ten or more counts support this clonotype. V and J are TRBV7-8 and TRBJ2-6; a weak D match, TRBD1 (6 bases). The CDR3 has 15 residues. The V end was cut by 4 bases, the J end by 0 bases, with 7 bases between. Germline V gene lookup returns CDR1 SGHVS and CDR2 FQNEAQ. CDR3 nucleotides: TGTGCCAGCAGCTACAGGGTCTCTGGGGCCAACGTCCTGACTTTC. Protein sequence: CASSYRVSGANVLTF. Variable domain in full (rest from reference TRBV7-8 and TRBJ2-6): GAGVSQSPRYKVAKRGQDVALRCDPISGHVSLFWYQQALGQGPEFLTYFQNEAQLDKSGLPSDRFFAERPEGSVSTLKIQRTQQEDSAVYLCASSYRVSGANVLTFGAGSRLTVL.

In the case of this clonotype: The CDR3 end shows no conserved phenylalanine or tryptophan, and so a read error is likely. V gene TRBV7-3 combines with J gene TRBJ2-1, with TRBD1 as a possible D gene (5 bases). Trimming pared 5 bases from V and 0 bases from J, leaving 14 bases between. This CDR3 region has 16 residues. Germline V gives CDR1 SGHTA, CDR2 FQGTGA. The CDR3 is CASSPLQAGSYNEQFS. Here the CDR3 DNA reads TGTGCCAGCAGCCCCCTACAGGCCGGCTCCTACAATGAGCAGTTCTCC.

This clonotype has only a few counts. J is TRBJ1-1 and V is TRBV5-1, with D hard to call. The CDR3 is made up of 12 amino acids. V lost 0 bases, J lost 7 bases, and 7 bases lay in between. The germline V gene has CDR1 SGHRS and CDR2 YFSETQ. CDR3 bases: TGCGCCAGCAGCTTGGACAATTTTGAAGCTTTCTTT. Its protein product is CASSLDNFEAFF.

This clonotype was counted many times. The V and J genes are TRBV7-8 and TRBJ2-2; unclear D gene. Trimming removed 1 base at V and 1 base at J, with 10 bases between. Germline CDR1 and CDR2: SGHVS and FQNEAQ. This CDR3 is built from 16 residues. CDR3 in DNA: TGTGCCAGCAGCTTAGATGGTACAGAGAACACCGGGGAGCTGTTTTTT. Translation gives CASSLDGTENTGELFF.

The table lists this clonotype with many counts. CDR3 coding DNA: TGTGCCAGCAGTCTAGAGGGGGTTCAGCCCCAGCATTTT. Protein sequence: CASSLEGVQPQHF. The chain links TRBV5-5 to TRBJ1-5; D may be TRBD1 (6 bases). CDR1 is SGHKS and CDR2 is YYEKEE in the germline V gene (reference sequence). The V gene lost 5 bases and the J gene lost 6 bases, with 12 bases spanning the gap. The CDR3 totals 13 residues.